This T cell receptor beta chain appears in the sequencing data of a study of early T cells in non-severe SARS-CoV-2 infection (dated by TCRdb to the early 2020s). About the full investigation: Because TCR sequencing was done on bulk RNA from unsorted whole blood, the alpha and beta chains could not be paired.

Summary of the overall study and its limitations: VDJdb matching was skewed toward anti-spike CD8 responses and likely underestimated virus-specific expansions, missing private and CD4 specificities.

About this clonotype itself: No antigen is known for it. No base quality information exists; no much larger clone differs at one position.

The library was obtained by 5' RACE. The reads were generated on a NextSeq 500. Unique molecular identifiers were attached to individual cDNA molecules in the TCR library protocol so that sequencing error and PCR bias could be corrected. Both TCR alpha and beta chains were sequenced, and tight co-correlation was observed between alpha and beta sequence abundances in each sample. In the original analysis: Decombinator V4 was used to annotate TCR sequences for V gene, J gene and CDR3. Expanded TCRs were defined as changing significantly between any two time points under a Poisson model with p below 0.0001. TCR abundances were normalised to the total number of TCRs sequenced per sample and were expressed as counts per million. VDJdb, accessed 1 November 2021, was searched for CMV, EBV and SARS-CoV-2 annotated TCRs, with TCRs annotated for multiple antigens excluded. The raw public reads went through TCRdb reprocessing: fastp at Q25, MiXCR clone calling, in-frame beta chains kept. Under each unique CDR3 protein, matching rows form one entry showing the most common genes and DNA. These V and J calls rely on TCRdb rather than the paper's analysis. A total of approximately 23,000 distinct CDR3 sequences appear in this sample, roughly 4.5% of them only once. About 9.3% of the sample lies in the top ten.

This was a case-control study nested in a cohort of healthcare workers in London, UK, who had nasopharyngeal swab PCR tests and blood samples taken every week. Healthcare workers were recruited during the week of the UK lockdown, between 23 and 31 March 2020, and followed weekly for up to 16 weeks. This sequence was found in an adult who was a healthcare worker with PCR-confirmed SARS-CoV-2 infection or an uninfected control (not recorded which). Source material: whole blood.

The CDR3 protein is CASSLTSASTDTQYF. The DNA is as follows: TGTGCCAGCAGCCTTACTAGCGCGAGCACAGATACGCAGTATTTT. The chain was built from TRBV12-3 or TRBV12-4 and TRBJ2-3, with 7 bases matching TRBD2. Including cysteine and phenylalanine, the CDR3 has 15 amino acids. Only the CDR3 DNA stays, 45 bases, in frame from base 1. Clipping removes 6 bases from V and 0 bases from J, with 6 as the unmatched junction base count.